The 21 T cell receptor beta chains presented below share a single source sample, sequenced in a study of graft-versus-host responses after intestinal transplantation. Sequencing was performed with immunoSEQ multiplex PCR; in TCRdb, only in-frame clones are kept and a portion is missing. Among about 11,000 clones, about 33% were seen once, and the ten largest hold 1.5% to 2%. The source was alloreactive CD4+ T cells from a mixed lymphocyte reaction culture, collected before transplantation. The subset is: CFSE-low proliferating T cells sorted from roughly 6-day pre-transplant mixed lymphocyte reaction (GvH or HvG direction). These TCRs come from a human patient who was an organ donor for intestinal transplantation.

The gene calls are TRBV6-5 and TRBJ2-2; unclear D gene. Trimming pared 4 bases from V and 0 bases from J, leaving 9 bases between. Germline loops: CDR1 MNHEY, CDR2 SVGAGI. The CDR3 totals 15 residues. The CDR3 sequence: CASSFLRTNTGELFF. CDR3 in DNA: TGTGCCAGCAGTTTCCTCAGGACGAACACCGGGGAGCTGTTTTTT.

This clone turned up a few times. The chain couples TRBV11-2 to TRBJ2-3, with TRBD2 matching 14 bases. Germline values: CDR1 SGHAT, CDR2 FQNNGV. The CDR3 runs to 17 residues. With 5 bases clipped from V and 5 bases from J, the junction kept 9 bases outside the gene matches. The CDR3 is CASSPRLAGGPRDTQYF. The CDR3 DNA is TGTGCCAGCAGCCCGAGACTAGCGGGGGGGCCACGAGATACGCAGTATTTT.

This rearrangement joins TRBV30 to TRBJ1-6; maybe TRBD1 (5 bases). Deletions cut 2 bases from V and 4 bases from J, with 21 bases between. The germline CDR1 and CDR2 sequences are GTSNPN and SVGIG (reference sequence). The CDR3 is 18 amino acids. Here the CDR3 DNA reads TGTGCCTGGAGTTGGGGTAGAGACAGTCTCCCATATAATTCACCCCTCCACTTT. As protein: CAWSWGRDSLPYNSPLHF.

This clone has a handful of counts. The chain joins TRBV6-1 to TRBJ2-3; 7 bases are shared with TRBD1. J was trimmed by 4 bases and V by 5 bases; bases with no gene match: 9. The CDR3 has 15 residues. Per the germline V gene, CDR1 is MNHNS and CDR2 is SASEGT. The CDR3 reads CASSSRGHVADTQYF. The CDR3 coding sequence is TGTGCCAGCAGTTCGAGGGGGCACGTGGCAGATACGCAGTATTTT.

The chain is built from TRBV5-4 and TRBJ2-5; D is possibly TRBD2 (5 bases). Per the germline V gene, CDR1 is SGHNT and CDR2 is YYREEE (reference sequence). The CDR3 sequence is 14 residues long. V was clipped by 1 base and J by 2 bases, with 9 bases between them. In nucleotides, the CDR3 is TGTGCCAGCAGCTTGAAGGCGGGTCAAGAGACCCAGTACTTC. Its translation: CASSLKAGQETQYF.

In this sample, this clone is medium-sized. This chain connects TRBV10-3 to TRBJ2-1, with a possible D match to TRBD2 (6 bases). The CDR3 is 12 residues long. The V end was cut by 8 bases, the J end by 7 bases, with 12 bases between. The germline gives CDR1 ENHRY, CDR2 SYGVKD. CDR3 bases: TGTGCCATCCGCGGGGTCGAGAATGAGCAGTTCTTC. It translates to CAIRGVENEQFF.

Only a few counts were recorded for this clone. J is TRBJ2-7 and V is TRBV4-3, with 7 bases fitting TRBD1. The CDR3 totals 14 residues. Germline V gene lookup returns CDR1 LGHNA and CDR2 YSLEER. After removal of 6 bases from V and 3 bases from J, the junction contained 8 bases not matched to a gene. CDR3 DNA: TGCGCCAGCAGGTACCGGGACAGCTACTACGAGCAGTACTTC. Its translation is CASRYRDSYYEQYF.

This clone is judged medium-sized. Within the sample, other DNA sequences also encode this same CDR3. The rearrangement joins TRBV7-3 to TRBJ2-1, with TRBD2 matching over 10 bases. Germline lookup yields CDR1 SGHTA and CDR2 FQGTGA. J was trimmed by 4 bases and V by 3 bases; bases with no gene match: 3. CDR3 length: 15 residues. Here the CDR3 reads CASSFSGGSYNEQFF. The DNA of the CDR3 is TGTGCCAGCAGCTTTAGCGGGGGGTCGTACAATGAGCAGTTCTTC.

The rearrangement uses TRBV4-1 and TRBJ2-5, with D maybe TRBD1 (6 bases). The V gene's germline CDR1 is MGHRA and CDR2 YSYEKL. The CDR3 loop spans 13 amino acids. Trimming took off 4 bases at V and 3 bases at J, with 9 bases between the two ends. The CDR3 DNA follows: TGCGCCAGCAGCCTGGGGACAAAAGAGACCCAGTACTTC. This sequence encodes CASSLGTKETQYF.

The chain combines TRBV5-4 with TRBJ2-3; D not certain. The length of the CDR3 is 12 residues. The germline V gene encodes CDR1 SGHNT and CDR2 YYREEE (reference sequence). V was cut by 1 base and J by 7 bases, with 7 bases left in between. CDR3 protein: CASSLLANTQYF. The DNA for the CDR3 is TGTGCCAGCAGCTTGTTAGCTAATACGCAGTATTTT.

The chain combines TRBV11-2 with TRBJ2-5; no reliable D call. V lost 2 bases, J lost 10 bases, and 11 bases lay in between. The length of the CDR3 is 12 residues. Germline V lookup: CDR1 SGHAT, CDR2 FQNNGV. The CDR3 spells CASSLRQPVQYF. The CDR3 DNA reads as TGTGCCAGCAGCTTACGTCAACCGGTCCAGTACTTC.

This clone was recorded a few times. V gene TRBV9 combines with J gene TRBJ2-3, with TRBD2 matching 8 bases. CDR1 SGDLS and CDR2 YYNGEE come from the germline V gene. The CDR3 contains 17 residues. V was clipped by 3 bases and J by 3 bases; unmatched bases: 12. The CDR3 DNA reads TGTGCCAGCAGCGACGGGACGGGGGGGTTACGGACAGATACGCAGTATTTT. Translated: CASSDGTGGLRTDTQYF.

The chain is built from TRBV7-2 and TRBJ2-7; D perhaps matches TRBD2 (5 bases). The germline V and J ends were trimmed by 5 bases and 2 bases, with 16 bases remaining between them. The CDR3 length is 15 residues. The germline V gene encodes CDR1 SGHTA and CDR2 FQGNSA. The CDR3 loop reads CASSLQGGRTYEQYF. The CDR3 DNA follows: TGTGCCAGCAGCCTACAAGGAGGCAGGACCTACGAGCAGTACTTC.

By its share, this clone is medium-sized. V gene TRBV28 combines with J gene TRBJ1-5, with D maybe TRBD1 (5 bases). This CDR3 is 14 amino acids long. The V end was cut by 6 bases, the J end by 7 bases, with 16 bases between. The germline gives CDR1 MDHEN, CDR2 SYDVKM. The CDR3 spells CASRMGGAGQPQHF. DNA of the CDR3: TGTGCCAGCAGGATGGGGGGAGCAGGGCAGCCCCAGCATTTT.

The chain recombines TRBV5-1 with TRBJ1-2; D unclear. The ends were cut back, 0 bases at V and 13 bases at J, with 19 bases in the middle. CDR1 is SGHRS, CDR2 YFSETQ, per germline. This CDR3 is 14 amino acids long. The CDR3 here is CASSLDRGSMAITF. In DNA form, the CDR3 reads TGCGCCAGCAGCTTGGACCGCGGGAGTATGGCTATCACCTTC.

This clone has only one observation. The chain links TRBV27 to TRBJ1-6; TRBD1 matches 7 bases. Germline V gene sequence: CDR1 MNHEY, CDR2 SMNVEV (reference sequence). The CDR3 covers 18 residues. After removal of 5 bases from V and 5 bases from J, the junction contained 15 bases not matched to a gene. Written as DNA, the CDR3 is TGTGCCAGCAGTATTGACAGGGTACATAATCCAAATAATTCACCCCTCCACTTT. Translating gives CASSIDRVHNPNNSPLHF.

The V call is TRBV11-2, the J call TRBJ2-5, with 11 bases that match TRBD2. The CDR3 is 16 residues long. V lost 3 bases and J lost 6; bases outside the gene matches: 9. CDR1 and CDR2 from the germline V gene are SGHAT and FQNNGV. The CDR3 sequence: CASSFLQTSGVQTQYF. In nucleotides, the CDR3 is TGTGCCAGCAGCTTTCTACAGACTAGCGGGGTTCAGACCCAGTACTTC.

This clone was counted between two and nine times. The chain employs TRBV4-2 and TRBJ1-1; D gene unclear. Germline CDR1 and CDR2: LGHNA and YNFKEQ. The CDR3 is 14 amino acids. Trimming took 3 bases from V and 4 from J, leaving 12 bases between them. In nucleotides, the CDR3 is TGTGCCAGCAGCCAGGCGCGGGGTCTCACTGAAGCTTTCTTT. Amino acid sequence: CASSQARGLTEAFF.

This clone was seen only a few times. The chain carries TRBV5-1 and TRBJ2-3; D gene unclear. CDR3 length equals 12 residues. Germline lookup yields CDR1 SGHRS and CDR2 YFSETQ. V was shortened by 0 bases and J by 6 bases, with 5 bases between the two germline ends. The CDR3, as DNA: TGCGCCAGCAGCTTGGCCGGGGATACGCAGTATTTT. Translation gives CASSLAGDTQYF.

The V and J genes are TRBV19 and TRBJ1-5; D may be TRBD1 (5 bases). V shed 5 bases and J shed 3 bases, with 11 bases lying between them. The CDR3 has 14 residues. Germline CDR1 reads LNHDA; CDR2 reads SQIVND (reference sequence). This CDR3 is CASSSDSSNQPQHF. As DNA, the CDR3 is TGTGCCAGTAGTTCTGACAGCTCCAATCAGCCCCAGCATTTT.

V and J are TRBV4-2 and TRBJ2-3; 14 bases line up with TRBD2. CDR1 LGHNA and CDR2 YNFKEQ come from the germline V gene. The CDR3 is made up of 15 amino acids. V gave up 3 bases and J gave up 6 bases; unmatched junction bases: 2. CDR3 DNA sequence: TGTGCCAGCAGCCACGGACTAGCGGGGGGCGATACGCAGTATTTT. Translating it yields CASSHGLAGGDTQYF.